One and the same sample provided the 11 T cell receptor beta chains below, sequenced in a study of blood T cell repertoires in COVID-19. The repertoire was sequenced with immunoSEQ multiplex PCR; TCRdb's copy has only in-frame clones and lacks some. The sample contains a few hundred thousand clones, roughly 87% of which appear only once. Specimen: peripheral blood. All receptors come from a man between 18 and 35 years old with active or convalescent COVID-19.

This rearrangement joins TRBV7-8 to TRBJ1-4; 9 nucleotides line up with TRBD1. The CDR3 runs to 15 residues. The trim removed 5 bases at V and 1 base at J, leaving 2 bases unmatched. The germline gives CDR1 SGHVS, CDR2 FQNEAQ. DNA for the CDR3: TGTGCCAGCAGCGAGGGACAGGGAACTAATGAAAAACTGTTTTTT. Translated: CASSEGQGTNEKLFF.

In its sample, this clone was seen once. The chain recombines TRBV19 with TRBJ2-3; 12 nucleotides match TRBD2. Looked up from germline, CDR1 is LNHDA and CDR2 is SQIVND (reference sequence). The length of the CDR3 is 18 residues. V lost 1 base and J lost 6; bases outside the gene matches: 11. CDR3 sequence reads: CASSIGGTSGFRADTQYF. In nucleotides, the CDR3 is TGTGCCAGTAGTATAGGAGGGACTAGCGGGTTTCGGGCGGATACGCAGTATTTT.

The chain employs TRBV7-3 and TRBJ2-2, with D possibly being TRBD2 (6 bases). Trimming shortened V by 2 bases and J by 4 bases, and 20 bases separated the two germline ends. From germline, CDR1 is SGHTA and CDR2 FQGTGA. This CDR3 has 18 amino acids. In DNA, the CDR3 is TGTGCCAGCAGCTTACTTGGCGGGACGGCTTTGGGCACCGGGGAGCTGTTTTTT. Translated, it gives CASSLLGGTALGTGELFF.

The chain is built from TRBV28 and TRBJ1-6, with D possibly being TRBD1 (5 bases). V was trimmed by 8 bases and J by 6 bases, leaving 11 bases between them. Per germline, CDR1 MDHEN and CDR2 SYDVKM. The CDR3 runs to 13 residues. In nucleotides, the CDR3 is TGTGCCAGCCAGGGATTTCCTAATTCACCCCTCCACTTT. It codes for CASQGFPNSPLHF.

This chain uses TRBV27 with TRBJ2-1; D not resolved. Trimming left V 2 bases short and J 5 bases short, with 7 bases between. From germline, CDR1 is MNHEY and CDR2 SMNVEV (reference sequence). This CDR3 has 13 residues. CDR3 nucleotides: TGTGCCAGCAGTTTAGTGGCCAACAATGAGCAGTTCTTC. It is translated as CASSLVANNEQFF.

This chain connects TRBV11-2 to TRBJ2-3; no firm D call. The CDR3 has 12 amino acids. Germline V gives CDR1 SGHAT, CDR2 FQNNGV. V lost 1 base and J 5 bases, leaving 4 bases between the germline ends. The CDR3 DNA sequence: TGTGCCAGCAGCTTAGCATTAGATACGCAGTATTTT. It is translated as CASSLALDTQYF.

This clone has just one count. The chain recombines TRBV3-1 (or the pseudogene TRBV3-2) with TRBJ2-1; possible D gene TRBD1, 6 bases. CDR1 LGHDT and CDR2 YNNKEL come from the germline V gene (reference sequence). CDR3 length: 14 amino acids. V shed 3 bases and J shed 7 bases, with 13 bases lying between them. CDR3 DNA sequence: TGTGCCAGCAGCCACACGAGGACAGTAAATGAGCAGTTCTTC. This codes for CASSHTRTVNEQFF.

This clone was seen ten or more times. The V call is TRBV23-1, the J call TRBJ2-7; TRBD2 agrees at 8 bases. TRBV23-1 is an ORF for which the function is uncertain. The junction had 8 bases not matched to a gene; V was cut back by 8 bases and J by 5 bases. The CDR3 is 13 residues long. In nucleotides, the CDR3 is TGCGCCAGCCCGCGGGGGGATTGGGACGAGCAGTACTTC. The encoded protein is CASPRGDWDEQYF.

The gene calls are TRBV7-8 and TRBJ2-7; the D gene is possibly TRBD1 (5 bases). CDR1 and CDR2 (germline): SGHVS, FQNEAQ. V was cut by 6 bases and J by 0 bases, with 15 bases left in between. The CDR3 has 15 amino acids. The CDR3 nucleotides are TGTGCCAGCAGTACTCTAGACAGTGACTCCTACGAGCAGTACTTC. Translated: CASSTLDSDSYEQYF.

The chain has TRBV27 and TRBJ1-5; TRBD1 matches at 8 bases. Germline trimming cut 6 bases from V and 7 bases from J; bases unmatched to any gene: 8. This CDR3 region has 14 residues. Per germline, CDR1 MNHEY and CDR2 SMNVEV (reference sequence). CDR3 bases: TGTGCCAGCAGGCCCACAGGGACAGGACAGCCCCAGCATTTT. It encodes CASRPTGTGQPQHF.

The chain has TRBV18 and TRBJ1-1; no definite D call. Germline CDR1 KGHSH, CDR2 LQKENI. Trimming shortened V by 6 bases and J by 3 bases, and 17 bases separated the two germline ends. There are 15 residues in the CDR3. In nucleotides, the CDR3 is TGTGCCAGCTCCCACCAGGCAGGCTGGTACACTGAAGCTTTCTTT. This gives the protein CASSHQAGWYTEAFF.